This T cell receptor (beta chain) was recovered during a study of identifying expanded T cells in peripheral blood. TCRdb keeps only in-frame clones here, not all; method: immunoSEQ multiplex PCR. The sample holds about 53,000 clones, about 83% seen once. V gave up 5 bases and J gave up 5 bases, with 21 bases separating them. Germline CDR1 and CDR2: SGHVS and FNYEAQ. The CDR3 runs to 16 residues. The receptor comes from a person between 18 and 75 years old in good health. The chain recombines TRBV7-6 with TRBJ1-1; D is perhaps TRBD1 (5 bases). Sequenced input: blood. CDR3 residues: CASSLTGQARATEAFF. For the CDR3, the DNA is TGTGCCAGCAGCCTCACCGGACAAGCTCGAGCGACTGAAGCTTTCTTT.